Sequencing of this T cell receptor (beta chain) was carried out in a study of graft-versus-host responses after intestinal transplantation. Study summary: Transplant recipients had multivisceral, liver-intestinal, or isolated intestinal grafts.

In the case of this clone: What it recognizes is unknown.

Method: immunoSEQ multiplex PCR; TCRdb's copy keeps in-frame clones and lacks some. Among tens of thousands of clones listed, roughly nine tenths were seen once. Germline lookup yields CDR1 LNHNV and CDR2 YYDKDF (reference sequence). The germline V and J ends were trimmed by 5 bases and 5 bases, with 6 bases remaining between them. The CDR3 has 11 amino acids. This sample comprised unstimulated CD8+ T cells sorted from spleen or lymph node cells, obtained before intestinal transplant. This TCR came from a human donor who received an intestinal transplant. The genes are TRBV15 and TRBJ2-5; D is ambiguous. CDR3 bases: TGTGCCACCAGCTCTCGGGAGACCCAGTACTTC. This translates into CATSSRETQYF. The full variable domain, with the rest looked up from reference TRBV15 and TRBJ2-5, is DAMVIQNPRYQVTQFGKPVTLSCSQTLNHNVMYWYQQKSSQAPKLLFHYYDKDFNNEADTPDNFQSRRPNTSFCFLDIRSPGLGDTAMYLCATSSRETQYFGPGTRLLVL.